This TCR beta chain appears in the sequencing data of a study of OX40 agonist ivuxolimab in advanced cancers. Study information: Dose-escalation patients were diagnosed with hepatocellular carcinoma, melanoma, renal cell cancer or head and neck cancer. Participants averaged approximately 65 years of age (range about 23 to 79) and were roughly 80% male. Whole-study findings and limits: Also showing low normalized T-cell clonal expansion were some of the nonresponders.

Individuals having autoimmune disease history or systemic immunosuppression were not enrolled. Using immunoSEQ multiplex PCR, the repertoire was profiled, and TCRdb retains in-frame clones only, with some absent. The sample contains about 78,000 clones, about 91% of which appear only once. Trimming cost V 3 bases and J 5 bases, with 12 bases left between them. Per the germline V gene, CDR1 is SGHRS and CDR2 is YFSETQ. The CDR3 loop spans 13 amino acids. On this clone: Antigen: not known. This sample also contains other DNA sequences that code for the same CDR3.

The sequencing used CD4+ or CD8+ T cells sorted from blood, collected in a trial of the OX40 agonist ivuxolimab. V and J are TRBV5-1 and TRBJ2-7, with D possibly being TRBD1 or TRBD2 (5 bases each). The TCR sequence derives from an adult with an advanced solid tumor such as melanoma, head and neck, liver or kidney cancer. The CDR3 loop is CASSSGTGDEQYF. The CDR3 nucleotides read TGCGCCAGCAGCTCGGGGACGGGTGACGAGCAGTACTTC.